This T cell receptor beta chain was recorded in a study of spatial heterogeneity in lung cancer. The overall study: Those follow-up PBMC samples that were available underwent sequencing, at a median interval of around 23 months following resection. Alpha-chain sequences were consistently detected in smaller numbers than beta-chain sequences. TCR and UMI combinations that were unique each appeared, on average, more than ten times in raw reads.

One entry per CDR3 protein results from TCRdb running MiXCR on the 5' RACE reads. Of some 120,000 distinct CDR3 sequences detected, 9% to 15% appear once; the ten largest clones hold roughly 15%. CDR3 length: 16 residues. V lost 3 bases to trimming and J lost 3 bases, with 15 bases between them. CDR1 and CDR2 (germline): ENHRY, SYGVKD. Broader study findings: Blood contained ubiquitous expanded tumor TCRs more at resection than at follow-up.

In its sample, this clonotype was seen a few times. The antigen remains undetermined. Time point given: blood at routine non-recurrence follow-up after resection. Researchers sequenced whole RNA taken from tumor, nontumor lung or frozen PBMC without sorting. This specimen was PBMCs, taken at follow-up. V gene TRBV10-3 combines with J gene TRBJ1-5; the D gene is possibly TRBD1 (6 bases). The source of this sequence is a male donor with early-stage non-small cell lung cancer. CDR3 sequence: CAISDPTGVDNQPQHF. The CDR3 bases are TGTGCCATCAGTGACCCGACAGGAGTGGACAATCAGCCCCAGCATTTT.